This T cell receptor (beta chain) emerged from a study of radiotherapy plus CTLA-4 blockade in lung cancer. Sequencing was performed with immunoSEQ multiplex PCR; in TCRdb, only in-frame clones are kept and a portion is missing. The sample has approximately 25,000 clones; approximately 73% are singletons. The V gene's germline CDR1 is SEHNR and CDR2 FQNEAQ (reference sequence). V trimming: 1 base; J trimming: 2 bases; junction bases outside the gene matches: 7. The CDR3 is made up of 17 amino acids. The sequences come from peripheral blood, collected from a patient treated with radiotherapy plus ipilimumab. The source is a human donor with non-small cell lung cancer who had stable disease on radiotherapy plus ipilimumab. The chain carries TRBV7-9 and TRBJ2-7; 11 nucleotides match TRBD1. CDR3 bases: TGTGCCAGCAGCTTAGGATGGACAGGGGGCCGGGCCTACGAGCAGTACTTC. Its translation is CASSLGWTGGRAYEQYF.